This T cell receptor beta chain was captured by sequencing in a study of shared clonotypes between healthy human individuals. Findings and limits, study-wide: Few donors limited the genetic and exposure-history diversity represented.

About this clone itself: No antigen is known for it.

A deep-level run was used for the assay. Per the original methods: ImmunoSEQ yielded junction-only sequences lacking quality scores, so filtering differed. Sequenced by immunoSEQ multiplex PCR; TCRdb stores in-frame clones only, minus some. From that table come the V and J calls and clone size; the DNA was used to work out D and trimming. The data show about 710,000 clones, with roughly 72% seen just once and approximately 1.8% held by the top ten. Sequencing used memory CD4+ T cells sorted from blood. Subset defined: CD45RA-negative fraction. The TCR comes from a woman in her thirties in good health.

CDR3 bases: TGTGCCAGCAGTTCCGTACAGGGGGGGATCACTGAAGCTTTCTTT. The encoded protein is CASSSVQGGITEAFF. This chain links TRBV28 with TRBJ1-1; 8 nucleotides line up with TRBD1. J gave up 4 bases and V 4 bases, and 8 bases lay outside the gene matches. Germline CDR1 is MDHEN and CDR2 is SYDVKM. The CDR3 is 15 residues long.